Each of the 5 T cell receptor beta chains below was sequenced from the same sample in a study of cytomegalovirus exposure and HLA in healthy donors (dated by TCRdb to 2015 to 2018). Libraries came from the immunoSEQ multiplex PCR assay. For the multiplex PCR, a mixture combining 60 forward primers for TCR Vbeta segments and 13 reverse primers for TCR Jbeta segments was used. The table comes from immuneACCESS by way of TCRdb, which keeps in-frame sequences with V and J called. Part of the clones is missing from these tables; in studies checked, under half for an unresolved V gene and the rest for unknown reasons. For this sample the table gives nearly 200,000 clones, of which around 75% were detected only once. The ten largest make up around 0.4% of the sample. Sequencing used PBMCs. The source of these receptors is a male donor in good health and CMV-seropositive.

The rearrangement links TRBV5-1 to TRBJ2-3; 11 positions agree with TRBD1. This CDR3 has 14 residues. The germline V gene has CDR1 SGHRS and CDR2 YFSETQ. With V trimmed by 4 bases and J by 6 bases, 4 bases remained unmatched. The CDR3 DNA follows: TGCGCCAGCAGCCTCGGACAGGGGGCGGATACGCAGTATTTT. It codes for CASSLGQGADTQYF.

The V gene is TRBV5-4, the J gene TRBJ2-7, with 8 bases that match TRBD2. The CDR3 extends over 14 amino acids. Germline V lookup: CDR1 SGHNT, CDR2 YYREEE (reference sequence). After removal of 1 base from V and 0 bases from J, the junction contained 0 bases not matched to a gene. The CDR3 bases are TGTGCCAGCAGCTTGAGCGGGAGCTCCTACGAGCAGTACTTC. Protein sequence: CASSLSGSSYEQYF.

The table lists this clone with a few counts. The chain has TRBV5-1 and TRBJ2-3; the match to TRBD2 covers 13 bases. V lost 7 bases and J lost 5; bases outside the gene matches: 4. The CDR3 loop spans 14 amino acids. The germline V gene has CDR1 SGHRS and CDR2 YFSETQ. CDR3 DNA sequence: TGCGCCAGCGGCGGACTAGCGGGAGTAGATACGCAGTATTTT. Its protein product is CASGGLAGVDTQYF.

V usage is TRBV28 and J usage is TRBJ1-3, with D maybe TRBD1 (6 bases). Trimming took off 5 bases at V and 0 bases at J, with 17 bases between the two ends. In germline, CDR1 is MDHEN, CDR2 SYDVKM. This CDR3 comprises 17 residues. The CDR3, as DNA: TGTGCCAGCAGTCTATTTGCGACAGGTTTCTCTGGAAACACCATATATTTT. Its translation is CASSLFATGFSGNTIYF.

This chain connects TRBV11-2 to TRBJ1-2; D is uncertain. Germline V lookup: CDR1 SGHAT, CDR2 FQNNGV. The ends were cut back, 5 bases at V and 0 bases at J, with 13 bases in the middle. The CDR3 covers 15 residues. The CDR3: CASSLTDGANYGYTF. DNA of the CDR3: TGTGCCAGCAGCCTCACCGACGGAGCTAACTATGGCTACACCTTC.